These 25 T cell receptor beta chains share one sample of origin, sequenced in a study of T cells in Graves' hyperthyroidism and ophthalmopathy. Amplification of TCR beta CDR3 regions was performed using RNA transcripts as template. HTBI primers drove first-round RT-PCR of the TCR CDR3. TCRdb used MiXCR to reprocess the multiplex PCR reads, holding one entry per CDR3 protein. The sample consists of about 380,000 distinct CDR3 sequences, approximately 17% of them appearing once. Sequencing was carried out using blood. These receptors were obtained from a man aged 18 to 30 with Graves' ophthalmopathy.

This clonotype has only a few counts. CDR3 sequence (DNA): TGCAGTGCTAGGGACCTAGCGGGCTCATACAATGAGCAGTTCTTC. Translation: CSARDLAGSYNEQFF. The rearrangement links TRBV20-1 to TRBJ2-1; 8 bases map to TRBD2. The CDR3 is made up of 15 amino acids. CDR1 and CDR2 from the germline V gene are DFQATT and SNEGSKA (reference sequence). The trim removed 3 bases at V and 4 bases at J, leaving 8 bases unmatched.

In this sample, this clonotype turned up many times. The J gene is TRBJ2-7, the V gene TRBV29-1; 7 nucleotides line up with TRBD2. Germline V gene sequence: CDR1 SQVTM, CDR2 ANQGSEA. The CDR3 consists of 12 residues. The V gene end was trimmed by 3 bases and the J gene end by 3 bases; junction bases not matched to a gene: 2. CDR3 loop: CSVEGGRYEQYF. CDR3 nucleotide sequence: TGCAGCGTTGAGGGAGGGCGCTACGAGCAGTACTTC.

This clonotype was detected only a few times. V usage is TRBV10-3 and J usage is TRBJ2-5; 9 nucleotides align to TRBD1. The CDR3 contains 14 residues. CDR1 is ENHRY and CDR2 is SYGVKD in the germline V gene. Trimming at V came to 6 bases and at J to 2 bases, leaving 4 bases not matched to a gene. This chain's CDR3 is CAIRPGTGQETQYF. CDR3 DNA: TGTGCCATCAGACCCGGGACAGGGCAAGAGACCCAGTACTTC.

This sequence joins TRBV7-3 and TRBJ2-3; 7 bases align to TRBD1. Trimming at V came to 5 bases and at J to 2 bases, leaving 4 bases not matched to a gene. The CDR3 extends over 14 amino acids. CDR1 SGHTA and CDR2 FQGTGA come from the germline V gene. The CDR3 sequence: CASSRQGTTDTQYF. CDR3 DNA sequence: TGTGCCAGCAGCCGACAGGGAACCACAGATACGCAGTATTTT.

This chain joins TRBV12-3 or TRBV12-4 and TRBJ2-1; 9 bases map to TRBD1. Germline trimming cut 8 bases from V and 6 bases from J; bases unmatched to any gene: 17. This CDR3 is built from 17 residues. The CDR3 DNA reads TGTGCCAGCGGGGGGCCCCCCTCGGGACAGGGAGGCAATGAGCAGTTCTTC. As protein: CASGGPPSGQGGNEQFF.

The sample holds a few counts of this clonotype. CDR3 sequence (DNA): TGCGCCAGCAGCCAAGATAAGAGGGCGTATGGATTTGAGCCCCAGCATTTT. As protein: CASSQDKRAYGFEPQHF. The V call is TRBV4-1, the J call TRBJ1-5; D is uncertain. Germline-derived CDR1 and CDR2 are MGHRA and YSYEKL. V lost 0 bases and J lost 8, with 20 bases in between. CDR3 size: 17 residues.

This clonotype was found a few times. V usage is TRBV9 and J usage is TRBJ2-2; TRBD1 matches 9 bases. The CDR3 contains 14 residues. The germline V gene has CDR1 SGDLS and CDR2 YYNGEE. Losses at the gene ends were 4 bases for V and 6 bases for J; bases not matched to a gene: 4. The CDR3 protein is CASSSWDRAGELFF. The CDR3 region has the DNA TGTGCCAGCAGCTCATGGGACAGGGCCGGGGAGCTGTTTTTT.

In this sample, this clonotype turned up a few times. In DNA form, the CDR3 reads TGTGCCAGCAGCTTAGGGTCAGGGGCCCACGAGCAGTACTTC. The encoded protein is CASSLGSGAHEQYF. The chain uses TRBV7-7 and TRBJ2-7; possible D gene TRBD1, 6 bases. The CDR3 sequence is 14 residues long. Trimming removed 1 base at V and 5 bases at J, with 12 bases between. Germline V gene lookup returns CDR1 SSHAT and CDR2 FNYEAQ (reference sequence).

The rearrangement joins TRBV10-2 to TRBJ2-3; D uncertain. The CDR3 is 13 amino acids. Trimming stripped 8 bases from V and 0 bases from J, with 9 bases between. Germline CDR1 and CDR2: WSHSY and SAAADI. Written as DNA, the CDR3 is TGCGCCAGCCTGCCGCAGAGCACAGATACGCAGTATTTT. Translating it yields CASLPQSTDTQYF.

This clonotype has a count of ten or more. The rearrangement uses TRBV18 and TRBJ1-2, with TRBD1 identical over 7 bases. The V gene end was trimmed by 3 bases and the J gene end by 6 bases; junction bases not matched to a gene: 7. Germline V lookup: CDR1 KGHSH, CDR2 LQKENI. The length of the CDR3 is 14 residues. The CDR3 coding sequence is TGTGCCAGCTCACCGGCGGGACAGACCGATGGCTACACCTTC. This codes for CASSPAGQTDGYTF.

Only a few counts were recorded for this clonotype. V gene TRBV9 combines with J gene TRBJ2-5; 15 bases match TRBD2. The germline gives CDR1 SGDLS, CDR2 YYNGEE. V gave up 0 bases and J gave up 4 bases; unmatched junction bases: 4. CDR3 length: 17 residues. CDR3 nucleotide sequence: TGTGCCAGCAGCGTAGGGACTAGCGGGGGGGCCGGAGAGACCCAGTACTTC. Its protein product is CASSVGTSGGAGETQYF.

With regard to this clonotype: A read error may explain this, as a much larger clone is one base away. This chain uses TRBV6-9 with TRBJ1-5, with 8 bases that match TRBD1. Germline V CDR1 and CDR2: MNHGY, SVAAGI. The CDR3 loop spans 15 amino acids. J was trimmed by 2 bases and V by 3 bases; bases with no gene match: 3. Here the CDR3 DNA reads TGTGCCAGCAGTTACGTGGACAGGGGCAATCAGCCCCAGCATTTT. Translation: CASSYVDRGNQPQHF.

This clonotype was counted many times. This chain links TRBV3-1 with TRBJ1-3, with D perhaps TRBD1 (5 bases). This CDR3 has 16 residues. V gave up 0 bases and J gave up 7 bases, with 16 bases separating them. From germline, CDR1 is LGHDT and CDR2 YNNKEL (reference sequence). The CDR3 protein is CASSQEAEAGINTIYF. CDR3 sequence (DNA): TGTGCCAGCAGCCAAGAGGCGGAGGCAGGGATTAACACCATATATTTT.

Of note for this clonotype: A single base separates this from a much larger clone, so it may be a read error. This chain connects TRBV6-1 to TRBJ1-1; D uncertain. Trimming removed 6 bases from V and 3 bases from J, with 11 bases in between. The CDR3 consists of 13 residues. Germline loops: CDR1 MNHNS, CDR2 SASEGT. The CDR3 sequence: CASSDQEDTEAFF. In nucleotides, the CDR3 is TGTGCCAGCAGCGACCAGGAGGACACTGAAGCTTTCTTT.

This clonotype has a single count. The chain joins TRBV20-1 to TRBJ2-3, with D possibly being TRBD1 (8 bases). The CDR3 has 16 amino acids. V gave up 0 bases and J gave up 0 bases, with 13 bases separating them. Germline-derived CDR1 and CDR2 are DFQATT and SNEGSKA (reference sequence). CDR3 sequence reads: CSARDPQGGSTDTQYF. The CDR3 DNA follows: TGCAGTGCTAGAGACCCACAGGGGGGGAGCACAGATACGCAGTATTTT.

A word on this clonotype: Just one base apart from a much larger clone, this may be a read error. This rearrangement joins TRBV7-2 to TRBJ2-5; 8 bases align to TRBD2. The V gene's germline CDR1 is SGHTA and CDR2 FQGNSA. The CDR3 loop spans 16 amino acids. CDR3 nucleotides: TGTGTCAGCAGCTTAGCGCCGGGACCGGGAGGGAAGACCCAGTACTTC. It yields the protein CVSSLAPGPGGKTQYF.

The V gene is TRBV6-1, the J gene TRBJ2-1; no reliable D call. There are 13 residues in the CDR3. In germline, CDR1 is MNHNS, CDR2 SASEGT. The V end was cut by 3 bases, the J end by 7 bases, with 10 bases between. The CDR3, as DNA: TGTGCCAGCAGTGAGTCGTCACGGAATGAGCAGTTCTTC. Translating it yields CASSESSRNEQFF.

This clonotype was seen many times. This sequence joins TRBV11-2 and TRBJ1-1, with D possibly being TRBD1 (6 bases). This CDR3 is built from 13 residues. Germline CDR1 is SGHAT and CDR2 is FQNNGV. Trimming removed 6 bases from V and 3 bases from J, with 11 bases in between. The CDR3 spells CASSKDRYTEAFF. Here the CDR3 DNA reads TGTGCCAGCAGTAAAGACAGGTACACTGAAGCTTTCTTT. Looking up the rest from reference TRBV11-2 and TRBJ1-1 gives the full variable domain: EAGVAQSPRYKIIEKRQSVAFWCNPISGHATLYWYQQILGQGPKLLIQFQNNGVVDDSQLPKDRFSAERLKGVDSTLKIQPAKLEDSAVYLCASSKDRYTEAFFGQGTRLTVV.

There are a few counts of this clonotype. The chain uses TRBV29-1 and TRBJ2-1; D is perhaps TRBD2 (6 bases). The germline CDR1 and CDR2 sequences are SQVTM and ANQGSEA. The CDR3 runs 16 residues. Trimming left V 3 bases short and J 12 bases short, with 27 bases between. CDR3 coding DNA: TGCAGCGTTGATAACTTGGCGGACTACCCCTTAAAAGGGCAGTTCTTC. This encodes CSVDNLADYPLKGQFF.

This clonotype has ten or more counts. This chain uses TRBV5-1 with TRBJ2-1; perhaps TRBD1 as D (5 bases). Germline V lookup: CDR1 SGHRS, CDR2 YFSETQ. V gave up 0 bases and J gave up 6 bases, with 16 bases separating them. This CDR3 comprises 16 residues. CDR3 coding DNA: TGCGCCAGCAGCTTGGATCATAGGGGCTCGGGCAATGAGCAGTTCTTC. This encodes CASSLDHRGSGNEQFF.

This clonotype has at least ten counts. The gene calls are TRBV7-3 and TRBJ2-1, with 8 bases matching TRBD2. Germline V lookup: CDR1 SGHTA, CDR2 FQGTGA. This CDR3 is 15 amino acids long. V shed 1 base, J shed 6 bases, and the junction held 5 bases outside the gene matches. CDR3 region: CASSLSSGSFNEQFF. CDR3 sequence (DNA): TGTGCCAGCAGCTTAAGCAGCGGGAGTTTCAATGAGCAGTTCTTC.

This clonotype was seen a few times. The CDR3 sequence is CASSLPAPRETQYF. The CDR3 region has the DNA TGTGCCAGCAGCCTCCCAGCCCCCCGGGAGACCCAGTACTTC. The genes are TRBV5-6 and TRBJ2-5; D is ambiguous. The CDR3 has 14 residues. Germline V gives CDR1 SGHDT, CDR2 YYEEEE. Trimming took off 4 bases at V and 5 bases at J, with 15 bases between the two ends.

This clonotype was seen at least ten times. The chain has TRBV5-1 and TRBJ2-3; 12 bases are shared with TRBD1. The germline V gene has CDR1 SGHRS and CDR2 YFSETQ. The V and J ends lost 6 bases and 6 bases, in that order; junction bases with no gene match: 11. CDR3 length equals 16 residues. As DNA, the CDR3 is TGCGCCAGCAACTCCGGGACAGGGGGCACGGAGGATACGCAGTATTTT. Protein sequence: CASNSGTGGTEDTQYF.

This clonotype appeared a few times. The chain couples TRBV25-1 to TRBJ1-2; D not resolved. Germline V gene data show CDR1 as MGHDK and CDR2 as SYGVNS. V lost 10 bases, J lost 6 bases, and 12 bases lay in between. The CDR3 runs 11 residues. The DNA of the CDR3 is TGTGCCAACCCCGCGGGTAATGGCTACACCTTC. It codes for CANPAGNGYTF.

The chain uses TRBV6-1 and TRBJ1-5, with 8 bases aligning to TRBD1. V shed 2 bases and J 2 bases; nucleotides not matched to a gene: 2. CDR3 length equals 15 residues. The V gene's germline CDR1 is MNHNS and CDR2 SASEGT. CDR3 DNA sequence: TGTGCCAGCAGTGAAATGACAGGGGGCAATCAGCCCCAGCATTTT. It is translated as CASSEMTGGNQPQHF.